The 17 T cell receptor beta chains given below trace back to one sample, sequenced in a study of cytomegalovirus exposure and HLA in healthy donors. Primers for the PCR totalled 60 Vbeta and 13 Jbeta. The protocol was immunoSEQ multiplex PCR, while the TCRdb copy is restricted to in-frame clones and leaves out a portion. The top ten hold around 2.1% of the sample, which has under 200,000 clones, about 80% seen once. Sequencing was performed on PBMCs. The receptor source for this set is a man aged 45 to 65 in good health and CMV-seropositive.

The CDR3 coding sequence is TGTGCCAGCAGCCCTGAGGGGGGGGGCGGCAAAAACATTCAGTACTTC. Protein: CASSPEGGGGKNIQYF. The rearrangement links TRBV7-3 to TRBJ2-4; D perhaps matches TRBD2 (7 bases). The germline V gene encodes CDR1 SGHTA and CDR2 FQGTGA. V gave up 5 bases and J gave up 3 bases, with 17 bases separating them. There are 16 residues in the CDR3.

This clone showed up just a few times. This chain uses TRBV7-9 with TRBJ2-3; the D gene is possibly TRBD2 (6 bases). V was trimmed by 4 bases and J by 5 bases, leaving 16 bases between them. Germline CDR1 reads SEHNR; CDR2 reads FQNEAQ (reference sequence). CDR3 length equals 15 residues. In DNA, the CDR3 is TGTGCCAGCAGCTCGCGGGACCCAAAAGAAGATACGCAGTATTTT. Amino acid sequence: CASSSRDPKEDTQYF.

The rearrangement joins TRBV28 to TRBJ1-5; D gene ambiguous. Germline CDR1 is MDHEN and CDR2 is SYDVKM. V lost 3 bases to trimming and J lost 9 bases, with 3 bases between them. There are 10 residues in the CDR3. The CDR3 loop is CASSLRPQHF. The DNA for the CDR3 is TGTGCCAGCAGTTTGAGGCCCCAGCATTTT.

The chain carries TRBV15 and TRBJ2-7; D not resolved. Between the trimmed V and J ends, which lost 5 bases and 2 bases, there was a span of 13 bases. The V gene's germline CDR1 is LNHNV and CDR2 YYDKDF (reference sequence). The CDR3 is made up of 14 amino acids. CDR3: CATSLLGETYEQYF. Here the CDR3 DNA reads TGTGCCACCAGCCTATTAGGAGAAACCTACGAGCAGTACTTC.

The chain is built from TRBV5-1 and TRBJ2-6, with D possibly being TRBD1 (6 bases). Trimming stripped 0 bases from V and 4 bases from J, with 11 bases between. CDR1 is SGHRS and CDR2 is YFSETQ in the germline V gene. The CDR3 consists of 16 residues. Here the CDR3 DNA reads TGCGCCAGCAGCTTGGTTGGGGGCGGCGGGGCCAACGTCCTGACTTTC. Translated, it gives CASSLVGGGGANVLTF.

The chain combines TRBV5-1 with TRBJ2-2; D gene unclear. Per the germline V gene, CDR1 is SGHRS and CDR2 is YFSETQ. The CDR3 covers 15 residues. Trimming cost V 2 bases and J 0 bases, with 8 bases left between them. The CDR3 protein is CASSFRRANTGELFF. The DNA of the CDR3 is TGCGCCAGCAGCTTCCGCCGGGCGAACACCGGGGAGCTGTTTTTT.

This chain joins TRBV9 and TRBJ1-6, with a weak D call TRBD1 (6 bases). V was shortened by 4 bases and J by 8 bases, with 16 bases between the two germline ends. In germline, CDR1 is SGDLS, CDR2 YYNGEE. The CDR3 runs 15 residues. The CDR3 DNA sequence: TGTGCCAGCAGCACTCGACAGGAGACGCATTCACCCCTCCACTTT. This translates into CASSTRQETHSPLHF. Supplemented by reference TRBV9 and TRBJ1-6, the full variable domain reads DSGVTQTPKHLITATGQRVTLRCSPRSGDLSVYWYQQSLDQGLQFLIQYYNGEERAKGNILERFSAQQFPDLHSELNLSSLELGDSALYFCASSTRQETHSPLHFGNGTRLTVT.

The chain uses TRBV25-1 and TRBJ1-1; perhaps TRBD1 as D (6 bases). The germline V gene has CDR1 MGHDK and CDR2 SYGVNS. This CDR3 has 15 amino acids. V was shortened by 7 bases and J by 1 base, with 16 bases between the two germline ends. CDR3 in amino acids: CASKVQGLWNTEAFF. DNA of the CDR3: TGTGCCAGCAAGGTTCAGGGGCTGTGGAACACTGAAGCTTTCTTT.

The V and J genes are TRBV5-1 and TRBJ1-2; D is possibly TRBD1 (6 bases). The germline CDR1 and CDR2 sequences are SGHRS and YFSETQ. This CDR3 contains 14 residues. Trimming took 4 bases from V and 5 from J, leaving 15 bases between them. The CDR3 spells CASSPGTRAYGYTF. CDR3 nucleotide sequence: TGCGCCAGCAGCCCCGGGACACGAGCTTATGGCTACACCTTC.

This chain joins TRBV7-6 and TRBJ2-3, with D perhaps matching TRBD2 (7 bases). V was clipped by 5 bases and J by 4 bases, with 19 bases between them. The CDR3 consists of 16 residues. The germline CDR1 and CDR2 sequences are SGHVS and FNYEAQ. The CDR3 protein is CASSGAGASLADTQYF. CDR3 DNA: TGTGCCAGCAGCGGGGCGGGGGCTAGCTTGGCAGATACGCAGTATTTT.

Here the CDR3 DNA reads TGTGCCACCAGGGCTAGCGGGAATCCAGATACGCAGTATTTT. Its protein product is CATRASGNPDTQYF. The chain combines TRBV15 with TRBJ2-3, with 9 bases lining up with TRBD2. Germline CDR1 is LNHNV and CDR2 is YYDKDF (reference sequence). The CDR3 is 14 residues long. The ends lost 6 bases at V and 4 bases at J; junction bases unmatched: 5.

This clone was counted only a few times. V gene TRBV15 combines with J gene TRBJ1-1; D may be TRBD1 (6 bases). The CDR3 extends over 16 amino acids. CDR1 LNHNV and CDR2 YYDKDF come from the germline V gene (reference sequence). Trimming took off 9 bases at V and 0 bases at J, with 20 bases between the two ends. In DNA form, the CDR3 reads TGTGCCACAAGAAGGTCTAGGACAGCCTTGAACACTGAAGCTTTCTTT. It specifies CATRRSRTALNTEAFF.

J is TRBJ1-4 and V is TRBV10-3, with D hard to call. The V end was cut by 6 bases, the J end by 8 bases, with 19 bases between. The CDR3 runs to 15 residues. CDR1 ENHRY and CDR2 SYGVKD come from the germline V gene. The CDR3 nucleotides read TGTGCCATCAGCATTTCGGAAAACGGAGGGGAAAAACTGTTTTTT. It encodes CAISISENGGEKLFF.

The J gene is TRBJ2-4, the V gene TRBV28; a possible D gene is TRBD1 (6 bases). The V gene lost 3 bases and the J gene lost 1 base, with 10 bases spanning the gap. CDR1 and CDR2 (germline): MDHEN, SYDVKM. This CDR3 is built from 15 residues. The CDR3 loop reads CASSFPGVAKNIQYF. The CDR3 nucleotides are TGTGCCAGCAGTTTTCCAGGGGTGGCCAAAAACATTCAGTACTTC.

The J gene is TRBJ2-7, the V gene TRBV9, with D possibly matching TRBD1 (6 bases). V was pared by 2 bases and J by 5 bases, with 8 bases between. The CDR3 has 12 residues. CDR1 SGDLS and CDR2 YYNGEE come from the germline V gene. The DNA for the CDR3 is TGTGCCAGCAGCGTGACAGGCCACGAGCAGTACTTC. This translates into CASSVTGHEQYF.

This rearrangement joins TRBV5-4 to TRBJ1-1; D is undetermined. Looked up from germline, CDR1 is SGHNT and CDR2 is YYREEE (reference sequence). The V end lost 0 bases, the J end lost 0 bases, and 6 bases lay between the germline ends. CDR3 length: 14 amino acids. The CDR3 coding sequence is TGTGCCAGCAGCTTGGGGCGGCTGAACACTGAAGCTTTCTTT. Protein product: CASSLGRLNTEAFF.

The chain has TRBV30 and TRBJ2-7; D might be TRBD1 (6 bases). Trimming left V 5 bases short and J 7 bases short, with 15 bases between. This CDR3 contains 12 residues. The germline gives CDR1 GTSNPN, CDR2 SVGIG (reference sequence). The CDR3 loop reads CAWSRGLWEQYF. The CDR3 DNA follows: TGTGCCTGGTCGAGGGGGTTGTGGGAGCAGTACTTC.